The present T cell receptor (beta chain) was sequenced within a study of breast tumors, draining lymph nodes, adjacent tissues (dated by TCRdb to 2016 to 2018). As for the study more broadly: Breast cancer patients provided tumor, adjacent nontumor tissue and axillary lymph nodes, and the study compared the TCR beta repertoires across these three sources. The study was designed to assess the relationships and possible T-cell exchange between tumor, surrounding tissue and draining lymph node repertoires in human breast cancer.

CDR1 and CDR2 (DFQATT, SNEGSKA) derive from the germline V gene (reference sequence). The V and J ends are trimmed by 1 base and 4 bases, leaving 11 bases between them. The CDR3 starts with the cysteine, ends with the phenylalanine, and has 14 residues. The CDR3 DNA has 42 bases and is translated from base 1. What the study reported, not specific to this receptor: The conclusion that tumor T cells originate in lymph nodes was framed as consistent with a hypothesis rather than directly demonstrated. The data were considered consistent with most tumor T cells being derived from the lymph node and subsequently expanding within tumor tissue. The similarity between tumor and nontumor tissue repertoires was significantly greater in luminal-like breast cancer than in basal-like breast cancer. Tumor T-cell repertoires showed less diversity than lymph node repertoires and more diversity than nontumor tissue repertoires, and tumor T-cell repertoires showed preferential V and J gene usage.

On this clonotype itself: No cognate antigen has been identified for it. No much larger clonotype is one base removed from it; base qualities were not supplied.

For sequencing, an Illumina HiSeq 2000 was employed. TCR beta chain libraries were generated by multiplex PCR amplification. High-throughput sequencing was used to analyze the amplified TCR beta chain products. The public sequencing data were trimmed at Q25 with fastp and processed into clonotypes with MiXCR by TCRdb, which kept only in-frame beta chains. Here each entry gathers all rows of one CDR3 protein and keeps the most common genes and DNA. The sample has about 11,000 distinct CDR3 sequences on record, around 36% of them singletons. The top ten hold 13% to 15% of the sample. Source material: breast tumor tissue. This chain is built from TRBV20-1 and TRBJ1-5, and TRBD1 may be the D gene, going by 6 matching bases. The TCR was taken from a female donor with breast cancer. Some clones in this sample may be carry-over from other donors' samples. The DNA sequence is as follows: TGCAGTGCTAGAGGCGGGGGGCTAAATCAGCCCCAGCATTTT. This encodes CSARGGGLNQPQHF.